This TCR beta chain was recovered during a study of post-analysis software for immune sequencing data. On this clonotype: What it recognizes is unknown.

Study-level results: Those samples that were prepared in the same batch co-clustered strongly by F measure. The five TRBV segments detected at higher frequency in patients than in controls included TRBV5-6, TRBV5-1 and TRBV20-1.

CDR1 is SGHDT and CDR2 is YYEEEE in the germline V gene. Unmatched junction bases numbered 9, after V lost 4 bases and J lost 1 base. This CDR3 is 17 amino acids long. The TCR beta cDNA libraries carried unique molecular identifiers. Between about 1 and 10 million T cells gave rise to hundreds of thousands of cDNA molecules. In TCRdb, the PCR reads were re-called with MiXCR into one record per CDR3 protein. This table has about 680,000 distinct CDR3 sequences, 55% to 60% appearing once. This receptor was taken from a girl aged 2-10 years with multiple sclerosis. The specimen was blood. The chain links TRBV5-6 to TRBJ1-5, with 9 bases fitting TRBD1. The CDR3 DNA sequence: TGTGCCAGCAGCCTGGGACAGGGAATAATGAGCAATCAGCCCCAGCATTTT. Translating it yields CASSLGQGIMSNQPQHF.